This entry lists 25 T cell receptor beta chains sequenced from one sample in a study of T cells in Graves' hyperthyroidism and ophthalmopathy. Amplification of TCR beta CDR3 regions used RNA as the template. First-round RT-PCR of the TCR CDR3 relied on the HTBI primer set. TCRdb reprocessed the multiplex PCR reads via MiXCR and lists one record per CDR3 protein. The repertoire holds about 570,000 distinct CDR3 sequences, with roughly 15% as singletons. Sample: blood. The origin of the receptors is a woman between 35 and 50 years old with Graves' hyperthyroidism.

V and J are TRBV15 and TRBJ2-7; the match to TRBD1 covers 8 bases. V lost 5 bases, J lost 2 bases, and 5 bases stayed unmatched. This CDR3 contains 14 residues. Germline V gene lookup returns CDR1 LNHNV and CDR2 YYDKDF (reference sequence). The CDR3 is CATSGGTGAYEQYF. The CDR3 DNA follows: TGTGCCACCAGCGGGGGGACAGGAGCCTACGAGCAGTACTTC.

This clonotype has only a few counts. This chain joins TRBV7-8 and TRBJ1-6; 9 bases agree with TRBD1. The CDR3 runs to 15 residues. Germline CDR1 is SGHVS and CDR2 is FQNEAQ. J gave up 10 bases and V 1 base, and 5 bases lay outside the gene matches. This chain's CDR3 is CASSLGTGVESPLHF. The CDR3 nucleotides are TGTGCCAGCAGCTTAGGGACAGGGGTAGAATCACCCCTCCACTTT.

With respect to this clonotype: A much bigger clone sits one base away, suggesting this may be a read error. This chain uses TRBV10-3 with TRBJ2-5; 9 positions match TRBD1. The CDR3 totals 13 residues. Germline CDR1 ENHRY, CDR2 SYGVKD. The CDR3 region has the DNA TGTACCATCAGTGACAGGGGGCAAGAGACCCAGTACTTC. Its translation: CTISDRGQETQYF.

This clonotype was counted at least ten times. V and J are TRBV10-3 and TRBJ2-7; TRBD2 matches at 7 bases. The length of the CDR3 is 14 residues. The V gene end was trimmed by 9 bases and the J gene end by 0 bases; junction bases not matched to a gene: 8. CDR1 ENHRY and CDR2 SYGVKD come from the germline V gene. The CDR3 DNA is TGTGCCATAAAACTAGCGTCCGGCTCCTACGAGCAGTACTTC. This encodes CAIKLASGSYEQYF.

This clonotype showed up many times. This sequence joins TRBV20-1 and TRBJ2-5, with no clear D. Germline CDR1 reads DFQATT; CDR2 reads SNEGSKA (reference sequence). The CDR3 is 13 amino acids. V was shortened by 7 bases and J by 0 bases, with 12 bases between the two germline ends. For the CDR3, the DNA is TGCAGTGTATACCTGCGCTACCAAGAGACCCAGTACTTC. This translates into CSVYLRYQETQYF.

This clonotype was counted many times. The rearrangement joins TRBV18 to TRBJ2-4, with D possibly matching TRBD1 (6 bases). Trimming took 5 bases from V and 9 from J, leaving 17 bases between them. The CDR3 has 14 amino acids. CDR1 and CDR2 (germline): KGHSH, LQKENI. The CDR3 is CASSSSGTLGIQYF. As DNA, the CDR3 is TGTGCCAGCTCATCCTCGGGGACATTAGGCATTCAGTACTTC.

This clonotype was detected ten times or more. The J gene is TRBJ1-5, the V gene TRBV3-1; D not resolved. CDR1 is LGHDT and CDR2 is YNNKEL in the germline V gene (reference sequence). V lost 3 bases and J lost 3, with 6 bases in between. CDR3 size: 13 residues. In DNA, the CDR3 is TGTGCCAGCAGCCAGGACTACAATCAGCCCCAGCATTTT. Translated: CASSQDYNQPQHF.

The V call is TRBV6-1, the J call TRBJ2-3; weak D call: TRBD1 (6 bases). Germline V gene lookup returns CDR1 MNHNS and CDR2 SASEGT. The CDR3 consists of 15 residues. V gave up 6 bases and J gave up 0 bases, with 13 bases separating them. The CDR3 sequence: CASRGDRSSTDTQYF. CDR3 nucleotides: TGTGCCAGCAGAGGAGACAGGAGTAGCACAGATACGCAGTATTTT.

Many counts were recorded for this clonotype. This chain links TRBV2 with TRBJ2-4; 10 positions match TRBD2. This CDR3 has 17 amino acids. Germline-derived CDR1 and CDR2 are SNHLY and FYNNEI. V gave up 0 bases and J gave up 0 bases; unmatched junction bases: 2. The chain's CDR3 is CASSEASGGIAKNIQYF. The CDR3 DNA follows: TGTGCCAGCAGTGAAGCTAGCGGGGGGATAGCCAAAAACATTCAGTACTTC.

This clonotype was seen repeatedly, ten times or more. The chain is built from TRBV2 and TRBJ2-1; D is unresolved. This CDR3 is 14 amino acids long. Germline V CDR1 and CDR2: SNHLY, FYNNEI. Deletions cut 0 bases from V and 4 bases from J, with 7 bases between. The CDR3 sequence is CASSEAVGYNEQFF. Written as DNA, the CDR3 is TGTGCCAGCAGTGAAGCGGTGGGATACAATGAGCAGTTCTTC.

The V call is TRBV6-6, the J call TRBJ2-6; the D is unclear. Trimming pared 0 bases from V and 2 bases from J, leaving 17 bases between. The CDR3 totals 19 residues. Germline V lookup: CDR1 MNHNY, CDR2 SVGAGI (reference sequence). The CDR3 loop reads CASSYSMVRNPAGANVLTF. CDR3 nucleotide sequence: TGTGCCAGCAGTTACTCGATGGTCCGGAACCCGGCTGGGGCCAACGTCCTGACTTTC.

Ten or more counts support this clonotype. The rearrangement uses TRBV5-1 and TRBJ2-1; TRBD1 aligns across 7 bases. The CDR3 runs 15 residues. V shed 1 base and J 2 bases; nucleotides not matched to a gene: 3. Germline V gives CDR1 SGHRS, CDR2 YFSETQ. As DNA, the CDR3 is TGCGCCAGCAGCTTGACAGGGGAAGCCTACAATGAGCAGTTCTTC. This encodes CASSLTGEAYNEQFF.

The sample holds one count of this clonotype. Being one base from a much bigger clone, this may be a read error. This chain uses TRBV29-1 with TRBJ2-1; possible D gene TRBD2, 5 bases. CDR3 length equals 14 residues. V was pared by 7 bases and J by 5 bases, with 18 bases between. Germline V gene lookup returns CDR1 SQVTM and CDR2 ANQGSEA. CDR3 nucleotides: TGCAGCGCTGGCGGTGGAGGCACCCACAATGAGCAGTTCTTC. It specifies CSAGGGGTHNEQFF.

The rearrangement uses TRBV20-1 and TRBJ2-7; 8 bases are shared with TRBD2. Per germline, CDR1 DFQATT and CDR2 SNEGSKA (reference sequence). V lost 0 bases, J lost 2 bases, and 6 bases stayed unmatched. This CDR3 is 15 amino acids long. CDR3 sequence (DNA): TGCAGTGCTAGAGATGTGGCGGGAGGTACCTACGAGCAGTACTTC. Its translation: CSARDVAGGTYEQYF.

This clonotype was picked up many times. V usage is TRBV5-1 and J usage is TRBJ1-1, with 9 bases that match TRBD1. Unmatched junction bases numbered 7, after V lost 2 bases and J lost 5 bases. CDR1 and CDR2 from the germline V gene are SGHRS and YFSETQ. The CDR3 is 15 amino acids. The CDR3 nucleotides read TGCGCCAGCAGCTTCCAGGGACAGGGAATTACTGAAGCTTTCTTT. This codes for CASSFQGQGITEAFF. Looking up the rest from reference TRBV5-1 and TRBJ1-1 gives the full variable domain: KAGVTQTPRYLIKTRGQQVTLSCSPISGHRSVSWYQQTPGQGLQFLFEYFSETQRNKGNFPGRFSGRQFSNSRSEMNVSTLELGDSALYLCASSFQGQGITEAFFGQGTRLTVV.

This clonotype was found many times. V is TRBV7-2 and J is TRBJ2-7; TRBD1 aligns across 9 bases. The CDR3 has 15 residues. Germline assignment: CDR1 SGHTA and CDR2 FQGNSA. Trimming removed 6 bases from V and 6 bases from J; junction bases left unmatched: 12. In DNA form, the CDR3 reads TGTGCCAGCAGAGCCCCGGGACAGGGAATTGGCGAGCAGTACTTC. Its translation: CASRAPGQGIGEQYF.

The CDR3 sequence: CSATRGNTIYF. The CDR3 DNA sequence: TGCAGTGCTACGCGGGGGAACACCATATATTTT. V gene TRBV20-1 combines with J gene TRBJ1-3; D perhaps matches TRBD1 (5 bases). The CDR3 sequence is 11 residues long. Germline CDR1 DFQATT, CDR2 SNEGSKA (reference sequence). Trimming pared 4 bases from V and 7 bases from J, leaving 8 bases between.

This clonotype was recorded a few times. CDR3 sequence reads: CASSLGHNTGELFF. DNA of the CDR3: TGCGCCAGCAGCTTGGGGCACAACACCGGGGAGCTGTTTTTT. The chain is built from TRBV5-1 and TRBJ2-2; D is unresolved. Between the trimmed V and J ends, which lost 0 bases and 2 bases, there was a span of 5 bases. Germline CDR1 SGHRS, CDR2 YFSETQ. CDR3 length: 14 residues.

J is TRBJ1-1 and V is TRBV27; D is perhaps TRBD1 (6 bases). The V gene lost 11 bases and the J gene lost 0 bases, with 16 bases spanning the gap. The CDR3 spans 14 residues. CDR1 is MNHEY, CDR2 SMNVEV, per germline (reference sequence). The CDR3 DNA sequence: TGTGCCGCCTCAAGGGGGGCCCTGAACACTGAAGCTTTCTTT. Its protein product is CAASRGALNTEAFF.

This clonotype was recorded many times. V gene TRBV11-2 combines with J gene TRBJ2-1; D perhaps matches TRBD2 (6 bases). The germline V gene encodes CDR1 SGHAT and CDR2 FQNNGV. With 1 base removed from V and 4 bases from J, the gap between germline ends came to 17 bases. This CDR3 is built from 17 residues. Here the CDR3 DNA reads TGTGCCAGCAGCTTAGGAGGTTCGCTAGGAGGGTACAATGAGCAGTTCTTC. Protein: CASSLGGSLGGYNEQFF.

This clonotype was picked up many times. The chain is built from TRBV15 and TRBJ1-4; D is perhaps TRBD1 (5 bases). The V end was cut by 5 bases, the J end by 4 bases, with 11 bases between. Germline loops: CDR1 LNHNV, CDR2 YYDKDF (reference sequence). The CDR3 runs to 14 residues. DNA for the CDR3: TGTGCCACCAGCGCCCCGGGACTTAATGAAAAACTGTTTTTT. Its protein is CATSAPGLNEKLFF. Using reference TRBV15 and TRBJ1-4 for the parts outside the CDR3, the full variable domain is DAMVIQNPRYQVTQFGKPVTLSCSQTLNHNVMYWYQQKSSQAPKLLFHYYDKDFNNEADTPDNFQSRRPNTSFCFLDIRSPGLGDTAMYLCATSAPGLNEKLFFGSGTQLSVL.

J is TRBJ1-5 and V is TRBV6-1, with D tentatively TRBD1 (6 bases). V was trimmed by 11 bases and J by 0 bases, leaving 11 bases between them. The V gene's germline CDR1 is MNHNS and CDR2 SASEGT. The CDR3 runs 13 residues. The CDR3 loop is CAEGVNSNQPQHF. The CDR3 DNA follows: TGTGCCGAGGGGGTAAATAGCAATCAGCCCCAGCATTTT.

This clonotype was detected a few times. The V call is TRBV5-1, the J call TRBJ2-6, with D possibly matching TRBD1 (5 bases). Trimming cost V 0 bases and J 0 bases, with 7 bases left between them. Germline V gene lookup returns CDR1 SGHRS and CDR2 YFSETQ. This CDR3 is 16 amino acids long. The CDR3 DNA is TGCGCCAGCAGCTTGGAGGGGCCCTCTGGGGCCAACGTCCTGACTTTC. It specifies CASSLEGPSGANVLTF.

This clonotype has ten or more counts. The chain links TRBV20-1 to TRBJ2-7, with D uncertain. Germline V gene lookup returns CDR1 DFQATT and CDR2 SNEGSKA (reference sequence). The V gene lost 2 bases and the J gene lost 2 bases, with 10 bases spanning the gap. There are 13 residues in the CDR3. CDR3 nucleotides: TGCAGTGCTAGAACCGGAACCACCTACGAGCAGTACTTC. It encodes CSARTGTTYEQYF.

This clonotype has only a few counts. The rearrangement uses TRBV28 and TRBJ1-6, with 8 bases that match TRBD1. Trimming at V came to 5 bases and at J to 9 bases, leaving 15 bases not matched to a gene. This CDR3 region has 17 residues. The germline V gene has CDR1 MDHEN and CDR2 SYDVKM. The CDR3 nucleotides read TGTGCCAGCAGTCCCGGACAGGGCCCCAAACGGCGTTCACCCCTCCACTTT. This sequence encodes CASSPGQGPKRRSPLHF.